A single sample is the source of the 27 T cell receptor beta chains below, sequenced in a study of technical replicates of blood from several donors (dated by TCRdb to 2016 to 2017). The method was the immunoSEQ multiplex PCR assay. This immuneACCESS table, as held by TCRdb, lists in-frame sequences with V and J called but not all clones. Of the missing ones, under half trace to an unresolved V gene in checked studies; the others have no known cause. The sample includes more than 65,000 clones, with around 95% observed a single time. 0.2% to 0.3% of the sample is held by the ten biggest clonotypes. The sequencing input was T cells isolated from PBMCs. Receptors were obtained from a human donor in good health.

This sequence joins TRBV25-1 and TRBJ2-7, with TRBD2 as a possible D gene (6 bases). Germline V gives CDR1 MGHDK, CDR2 SYGVNS. V lost 6 bases, J lost 7 bases, and 22 bases lay in between. CDR3 length: 15 residues. The CDR3 sequence: CASSQRRALGREQYF. Written as DNA, the CDR3 is TGTGCCAGCAGCCAGAGGAGGGCCCTTGGAAGGGAGCAGTACTTC.

This clone was observed a few times. The V and J genes are TRBV29-1 and TRBJ1-1; D unclear. Germline assignment: CDR1 SQVTM and CDR2 ANQGSEA. This CDR3 has 10 amino acids. Trimming shortened V by 6 bases and J by 1 base, and 3 bases separated the two germline ends. CDR3 sequence reads: CSVWNTEAFF. Written as DNA, the CDR3 is TGCAGCGTCTGGAACACTGAAGCTTTCTTT.

CDR3 nucleotides: TGTGCCAGTAGTATCCGGTCAATAAATCAGCCCCAGCATTTT. It translates to CASSIRSINQPQHF. J is TRBJ1-5 and V is TRBV19; D is undetermined. The V end was cut by 3 bases, the J end by 4 bases, with 10 bases between. Germline CDR1 reads LNHDA; CDR2 reads SQIVND (reference sequence). The CDR3 loop spans 14 amino acids. The variable domain in full, completed from reference TRBV19 and TRBJ1-5, reads DGGITQSPKYLFRKEGQNVTLSCEQNLNHDAMYWYRQDPGQGLRLIYYSQIVNDFQKGDIAEGYSVSREKKESFPLTVTSAQKNPTAFYLCASSIRSINQPQHFGDGTRLSIL.

J is TRBJ1-4 and V is TRBV5-1; weak D call: TRBD1 (5 bases). Germline CDR1 is SGHRS and CDR2 is YFSETQ. This CDR3 has 14 residues. The V end lost 0 bases, the J end lost 8 bases, and 11 bases lay between the germline ends. CDR3 nucleotides: TGCGCCAGCAGCTTGGGACAGCGCCCCGAAAAACTGTTTTTT. It encodes CASSLGQRPEKLFF.

This chain uses TRBV28 with TRBJ1-2; D call uncertain. This CDR3 has 12 residues. Trimming left V 3 bases short and J 5 bases short, with 7 bases between. Germline V CDR1 and CDR2: MDHEN, SYDVKM. The CDR3 reads CASSFSDYGYTF. CDR3 bases: TGTGCCAGCAGTTTTAGCGATTATGGCTACACCTTC.

V usage is TRBV14 and J usage is TRBJ2-7; perhaps TRBD2 as D (6 bases). Trimming removed 4 bases at V and 2 bases at J, with 9 bases between. This CDR3 has 13 residues. Germline lookup yields CDR1 SGHDN and CDR2 FVKESK. CDR3 sequence (DNA): TGTGCCAGCAGCCCCCCGGGGGCCTACGAGCAGTACTTC. It yields the protein CASSPPGAYEQYF. Based on the CDR3 plus reference TRBV14 and TRBJ2-7, the full variable domain is EAGVTQFPSHSVIEKGQTVTLRCDPISGHDNLYWYRRVMGKEIKFLLHFVKESKQDESGMPNNRFLAERTGGTYSTLKVQPAELEDSGVYFCASSPPGAYEQYFGPGTRLTVT.

The chain is built from TRBV9 and TRBJ1-2, with 10 bases aligning to TRBD1. Germline CDR1 SGDLS, CDR2 YYNGEE. The ends lost 2 bases at V and 6 bases at J; junction bases unmatched: 4. CDR3 length: 14 amino acids. CDR3 DNA: TGTGCCAGCAGCGTGGGACAGGGGAGACATGGCTACACCTTC. It yields the protein CASSVGQGRHGYTF.

This chain connects TRBV2 to TRBJ2-3; 9 bases match TRBD2. With 1 base clipped from V and 6 bases from J, the junction kept 11 bases outside the gene matches. The CDR3 has 17 residues. Germline V gene lookup returns CDR1 SNHLY and CDR2 FYNNEI. CDR3 in DNA: TGTGCCAGCAGTGAAGGTCGCCGACTAGCGGCGGGGGATACGCAGTATTTT. Translating gives CASSEGRRLAAGDTQYF.

CDR3 in amino acids: CASSFQLAGASYEQYF. CDR3 bases: TGTGCCAGCAGTTTCCAGCTAGCGGGGGCCTCCTACGAGCAGTACTTC. The J gene is TRBJ2-7, the V gene TRBV2; 10 nucleotides agree with TRBD2. J gave up 0 bases and V 5 bases, and 7 bases lay outside the gene matches. Germline CDR1 is SNHLY and CDR2 is FYNNEI. The CDR3 totals 16 residues.

The chain links TRBV13 to TRBJ2-7, with a weak D call TRBD2 (6 bases). The CDR3 has 17 residues. The germline gives CDR1 PRHDT, CDR2 FYEKMQ (reference sequence). Trimming removed 0 bases from V and 5 bases from J, with 20 bases in between. CDR3: CASSLGLTGLHGDEQYF. Written as DNA, the CDR3 is TGTGCCAGCAGCTTAGGCCTAACGGGACTTCATGGGGACGAGCAGTACTTC.

The rearrangement uses TRBV9 and TRBJ2-5; a weak D match, TRBD2 (7 bases). The CDR3 is 15 residues long. The V gene's germline CDR1 is SGDLS and CDR2 YYNGEE. The V end was cut by 3 bases, the J end by 4 bases, with 16 bases between. The CDR3 nucleotides read TGTGCCAGCAGCGCCGGGGGGCTGGTCGTAGAGACCCAGTACTTC. The encoded protein is CASSAGGLVVETQYF. The full variable domain, its missing parts supplied by reference TRBV9 and TRBJ2-5, is DSGVTQTPKHLITATGQRVTLRCSPRSGDLSVYWYQQSLDQGLQFLIQYYNGEERAKGNILERFSAQQFPDLHSELNLSSLELGDSALYFCASSAGGLVVETQYFGPGTRLLVL.

The chain has TRBV6-1 and TRBJ1-6, with a possible D match to TRBD1 (5 bases). Germline CDR1 is MNHNS and CDR2 is SASEGT. This CDR3 spans 13 amino acids. Trimming took off 2 bases at V and 11 bases at J, with 10 bases between the two ends. In nucleotides, the CDR3 is TGTGCCAGCAGTGAACTTGTGGGGCCACCCCTCCACTTT. Translating gives CASSELVGPPLHF.

The chain is built from TRBV10-2 and TRBJ2-5; D is possibly TRBD2 (6 bases). CDR3 size: 13 residues. Germline CDR1 reads WSHSY; CDR2 reads SAAADI. V dropped 8 bases and J dropped 9 bases, with 19 bases sitting between them. CDR3 amino acids: CASSGLLFAPQYF. The CDR3 coding sequence is TGCGCCAGCTCCGGACTACTGTTTGCGCCCCAGTACTTC.

The chain links TRBV6-6 to TRBJ2-5, with 8 bases fitting TRBD2. V shed 5 bases, J shed 4 bases, and the junction held 9 bases outside the gene matches. Germline V gene sequence: CDR1 MNHNY, CDR2 SVGAGI (reference sequence). The CDR3 totals 15 residues. Written as DNA, the CDR3 is TGTGCCAGCAGTCAAGGACTAGCAGGATTAGAGACCCAGTACTTC. It specifies CASSQGLAGLETQYF.

The chain combines TRBV27 with TRBJ1-2, with a weak D call TRBD1 (6 bases). The CDR3 is made up of 12 amino acids. Trimming pared 5 bases from V and 8 bases from J, leaving 12 bases between. Germline V gene lookup returns CDR1 MNHEY and CDR2 SMNVEV (reference sequence). The CDR3 is CASSGPGDGYTF. The CDR3, as DNA: TGTGCCAGCAGTGGGCCAGGGGACGGCTACACCTTC.

This chain joins TRBV18 and TRBJ2-7, with D perhaps TRBD1 or TRBD2 (7 bases each). Germline V lookup: CDR1 KGHSH, CDR2 LQKENI. This CDR3 comprises 15 residues. V shed 6 bases and J shed 2 bases, with 17 bases lying between them. CDR3 amino acids: CASSPGGGNAYEQYF. In DNA, the CDR3 is TGTGCCAGCTCCCCAGGGGGGGGGAACGCCTACGAGCAGTACTTC.

The gene calls are TRBV6-5 and TRBJ2-7; D not resolved. Trimming left V 2 bases short and J 2 bases short, with 13 bases between. The CDR3 is 15 residues long. Germline V gene lookup returns CDR1 MNHEY and CDR2 SVGAGI. The CDR3 DNA sequence: TGTGCCAGCAGTTACGGGTGGGCACCAACCTACGAGCAGTACTTC. This encodes CASSYGWAPTYEQYF.

This chain connects TRBV5-1 to TRBJ2-7, with TRBD1 as a possible D gene (6 bases). The CDR3 spans 13 residues. Per germline, CDR1 SGHRS and CDR2 YFSETQ. V dropped 1 base and J dropped 3 bases, with 8 bases sitting between them. CDR3 in DNA: TGCGCCAGCAGCTTGCCAGGGGACTACGAGCAGTACTTC. It is translated as CASSLPGDYEQYF.

This sequence joins TRBV2 and TRBJ1-2; no clear D. Germline CDR1 SNHLY, CDR2 FYNNEI. V lost 3 bases, J lost 5 bases, and 4 bases lay in between. The CDR3 runs 11 residues. The CDR3 DNA reads as TGTGCCAGCAGTGATGAGTATGGCTACACCTTC. Encoded protein: CASSDEYGYTF.

The chain couples TRBV28 to TRBJ1-2; perhaps TRBD1 as D (5 bases). With 5 bases removed from V and 0 bases from J, the gap between germline ends came to 10 bases. Germline loops: CDR1 MDHEN, CDR2 SYDVKM. The CDR3 has 14 amino acids. The DNA for the CDR3 is TGTGCCAGCAGTCGAGGAGGGGCTAACTATGGCTACACCTTC. Protein sequence: CASSRGGANYGYTF.

This clone was seen only a few times. The rearrangement joins TRBV19 to TRBJ1-2; 7 nucleotides line up with TRBD1. CDR3 length equals 14 residues. From germline, CDR1 is LNHDA and CDR2 SQIVND (reference sequence). After removal of 6 bases from V and 6 bases from J, the junction contained 10 bases not matched to a gene. CDR3 amino acids: CASRPYRDSDGYTF. CDR3 nucleotide sequence: TGTGCCAGTAGACCATACCGGGACAGCGATGGCTACACCTTC.

V usage is TRBV5-1 and J usage is TRBJ1-5, with 8 bases aligning to TRBD1. Germline V lookup: CDR1 SGHRS, CDR2 YFSETQ. This CDR3 is 20 amino acids long. V shed 0 bases, J shed 2 bases, and the junction held 16 bases outside the gene matches. The CDR3: CASSLGTGIWQGAGNQPQHF. The CDR3 DNA sequence: TGCGCCAGCAGCTTGGGGACGGGTATATGGCAGGGGGCCGGCAATCAGCCCCAGCATTTT. Complete variable domain (other parts from reference TRBV5-1 and TRBJ1-5): KAGVTQTPRYLIKTRGQQVTLSCSPISGHRSVSWYQQTPGQGLQFLFEYFSETQRNKGNFPGRFSGRQFSNSRSEMNVSTLELGDSALYLCASSLGTGIWQGAGNQPQHFGDGTRLSIL.

The chain is built from TRBV4-1 and TRBJ2-1, with 9 nucleotides matching TRBD2. V shed 1 base, J shed 5 bases, and the junction held 9 bases outside the gene matches. This CDR3 comprises 17 residues. Germline V CDR1 and CDR2: MGHRA, YSYEKL. CDR3 sequence: CASSQGGGGRANNEQFF. The CDR3 nucleotides read TGCGCCAGCAGCCAAGGTGGGGGCGGGAGGGCCAACAATGAGCAGTTCTTC.

The chain combines TRBV4-1 with TRBJ2-5, with 8 bases lining up with TRBD2. The CDR3 runs to 17 residues. Looked up from germline, CDR1 is MGHRA and CDR2 is YSYEKL. Trimming cost V 3 bases and J 7 bases; bases outside gene matches: 16. In DNA form, the CDR3 reads TGCGCCAGCAGCCAGGGTCTAGCGGGTCCCTGGCCGGGGACCCAGTACTTC. The encoded protein is CASSQGLAGPWPGTQYF.

V usage is TRBV18 and J usage is TRBJ1-4; weak D call: TRBD1 (5 bases). Per germline, CDR1 KGHSH and CDR2 LQKENI. There are 14 residues in the CDR3. V was trimmed by 3 bases and J by 8 bases, leaving 13 bases between them. This chain's CDR3 is CASSPRSGDEKLFF. Here the CDR3 DNA reads TGTGCCAGCTCACCCAGGAGCGGGGACGAAAAACTGTTTTTT.

This chain links TRBV5-1 with TRBJ2-3, with D possibly being TRBD1 (7 bases). V gave up 3 bases and J gave up 2 bases, with 19 bases separating them. This CDR3 region has 17 residues. Germline V lookup: CDR1 SGHRS, CDR2 YFSETQ. The CDR3 loop reads CASSSPGTAGFTDTQYF. CDR3 nucleotide sequence: TGCGCCAGCAGCTCGCCGGGGACAGCGGGTTTCACAGATACGCAGTATTTT.

This chain joins TRBV18 and TRBJ1-5, with D unclear. Germline loops: CDR1 KGHSH, CDR2 LQKENI. Between the trimmed V and J ends, which lost 3 bases and 4 bases, there was a span of 13 bases. The CDR3 has 15 amino acids. CDR3: CASSPLQARNQPQHF. DNA for the CDR3: TGTGCCAGCTCACCGCTCCAGGCACGGAATCAGCCCCAGCATTTT.